Below, 8 T cell receptor beta chains from the same sample are listed, as sequenced in a study of blood T cell repertoires in COVID-19 (dated by TCRdb to 2018 to 2020). Libraries were constructed by the immunoSEQ multiplex PCR assay. The clones in this table, taken by TCRdb from immuneACCESS, are in-frame only. Not every clone is retained; where verified, under half of the shortfall comes from an unresolved V gene, and the cause of the rest is unknown. In this sample the table shows 250,000 to 350,000 clones, around 85% of which occur a single time. The ten largest clones add up to over 2% of the sample. The source material was peripheral blood. The receptors originated from a woman aged 25 to 39 who had recovered from COVID-19.

This chain links TRBV4-1 with TRBJ1-5; a possible D gene is TRBD1 (5 bases). Germline V gene lookup returns CDR1 MGHRA and CDR2 YSYEKL. Trimming shortened V by 0 bases and J by 7 bases, and 22 bases separated the two germline ends. This CDR3 is built from 18 residues. DNA of the CDR3: TGCGCCAGCAGCCAAGATCGGGTATTATCGGGGGGTGAACAGCCCCAGCATTTT. Its protein is CASSQDRVLSGGEQPQHF.

The rearrangement links TRBV3-1 (or the pseudogene TRBV3-2) to TRBJ1-1, with D unresolved. There are 13 residues in the CDR3. V dropped 4 bases and J dropped 0 bases, with 6 bases sitting between them. CDR1 and CDR2 (germline): LGHDT, YNNKEL (reference sequence). CDR3 in amino acids: CASSPGVNTEAFF. CDR3 nucleotides: TGTGCCAGCAGCCCCGGGGTGAACACTGAAGCTTTCTTT.

A few counts support this clone. The rearrangement uses TRBV14 and TRBJ1-1; 8 bases map to TRBD1. CDR1 is SGHDN and CDR2 is FVKESK in the germline V gene. The CDR3 length is 16 residues. V lost 2 bases, J lost 3 bases, and 8 bases stayed unmatched. In DNA, the CDR3 is TGTGCCAGCAGCCAATCCGGGACAGGAGGGCACACTGAAGCTTTCTTT. Translation gives CASSQSGTGGHTEAFF.

V usage is TRBV28 and J usage is TRBJ2-1, with 10 bases identical to TRBD2. Per germline, CDR1 MDHEN and CDR2 SYDVKM. The CDR3 covers 20 residues. Trimming removed 5 bases from V and 1 base from J; junction bases left unmatched: 17. The CDR3 bases are TGTGCCAGCAGTCTGACCCCCTGGACTAGCGGACAAACATCCTACAATGAGCAGTTCTTC. Translating it yields CASSLTPWTSGQTSYNEQFF.

Note on this clone: Distinct nucleotide sequences in the sample also encode this CDR3. The chain has TRBV19 and TRBJ1-1, with D possibly being TRBD1 (5 bases). Trimming took 4 bases from V and 1 from J, leaving 7 bases between them. There are 13 residues in the CDR3. Germline V gene sequence: CDR1 LNHDA, CDR2 SQIVND (reference sequence). In DNA form, the CDR3 reads TGTGCCAGTAGTACCGGGGGGAACACTGAAGCTTTCTTT. Its translation is CASSTGGNTEAFF.

The V call is TRBV12-3 or TRBV12-4, the J call TRBJ1-2; 8 bases map to TRBD1. The CDR3 loop spans 13 amino acids. After removal of 7 bases from V and 6 bases from J, the junction contained 7 bases not matched to a gene. CDR3 coding DNA: TGTGCCAGCATGTCTAGGACAGGGAATGGCTACACCTTC. Encoded protein: CASMSRTGNGYTF.

The CDR3 sequence is CASSETGADTQYF. The CDR3 DNA is TGTGCCAGCAGTGAGACAGGTGCAGATACGCAGTATTTT. The chain has TRBV12-3 or TRBV12-4 and TRBJ2-3; a possible D gene is TRBD1 (6 bases). V dropped 5 bases and J dropped 4 bases, with 10 bases sitting between them. This CDR3 spans 13 amino acids.

This clone was observed once. The J gene is TRBJ2-7, the V gene TRBV30; possible D gene TRBD2, 5 bases. V lost 0 bases and J lost 6, with 15 bases in between. From germline, CDR1 is GTSNPN and CDR2 SVGIG (reference sequence). This CDR3 contains 14 residues. The CDR3 bases are TGTGCCTGGAGTGTACGGGGAGTTGGGAGCGAGCAGTACTTC. Amino acid sequence: CAWSVRGVGSEQYF.